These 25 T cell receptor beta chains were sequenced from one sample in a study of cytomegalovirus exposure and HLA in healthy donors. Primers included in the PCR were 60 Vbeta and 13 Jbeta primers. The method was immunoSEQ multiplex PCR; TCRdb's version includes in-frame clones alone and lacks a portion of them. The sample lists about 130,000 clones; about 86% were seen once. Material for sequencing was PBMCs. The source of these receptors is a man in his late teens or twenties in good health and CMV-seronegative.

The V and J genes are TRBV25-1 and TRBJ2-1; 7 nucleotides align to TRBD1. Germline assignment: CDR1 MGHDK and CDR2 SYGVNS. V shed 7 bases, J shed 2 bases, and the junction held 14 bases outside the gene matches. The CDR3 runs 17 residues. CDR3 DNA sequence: TGTGCCAGCAAAATAAAGAGCTGGGACAGCACCTACAATGAGCAGTTCTTC. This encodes CASKIKSWDSTYNEQFF.

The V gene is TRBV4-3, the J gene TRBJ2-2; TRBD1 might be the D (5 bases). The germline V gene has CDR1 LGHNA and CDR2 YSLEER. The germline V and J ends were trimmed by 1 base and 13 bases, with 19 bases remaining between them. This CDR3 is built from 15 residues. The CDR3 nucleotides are TGCGCCAGCAGCCAAGGGAAGGGCAGAACAGGCGGGCTGTTTTTT. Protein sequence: CASSQGKGRTGGLFF.

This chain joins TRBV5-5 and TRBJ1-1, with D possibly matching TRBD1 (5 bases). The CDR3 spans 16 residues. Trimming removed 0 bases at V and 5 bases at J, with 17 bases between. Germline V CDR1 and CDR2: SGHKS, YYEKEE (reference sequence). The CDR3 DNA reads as TGTGCCAGCAGCTTGGAGGTTTTCGGGGGAGGGACTGAAGCTTTCTTT. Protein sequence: CASSLEVFGGGTEAFF.

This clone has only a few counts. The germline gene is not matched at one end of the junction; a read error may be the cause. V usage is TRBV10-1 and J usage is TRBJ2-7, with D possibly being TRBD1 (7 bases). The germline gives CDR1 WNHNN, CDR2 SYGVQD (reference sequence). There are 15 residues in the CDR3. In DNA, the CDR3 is TGCGCCAGCAGTGAGAAGTCAGGGGGGATCTACGGGCAGTACTTC. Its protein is CASSEKSGGIYGQYF.

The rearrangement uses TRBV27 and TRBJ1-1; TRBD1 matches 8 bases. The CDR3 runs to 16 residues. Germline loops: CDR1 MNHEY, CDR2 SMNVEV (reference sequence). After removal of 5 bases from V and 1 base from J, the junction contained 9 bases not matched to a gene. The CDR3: CASSPRTGTGNTEAFF. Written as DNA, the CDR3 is TGTGCCAGCAGTCCGAGAACCGGGACAGGGAACACTGAAGCTTTCTTT.

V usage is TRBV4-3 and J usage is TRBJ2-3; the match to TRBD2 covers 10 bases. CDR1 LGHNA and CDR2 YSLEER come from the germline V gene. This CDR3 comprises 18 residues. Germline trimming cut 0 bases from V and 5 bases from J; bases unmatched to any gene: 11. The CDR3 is CASSQDSASGGLGDTQYF. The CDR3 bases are TGCGCCAGCAGCCAAGATTCGGCTAGCGGGGGCCTCGGAGATACGCAGTATTTT.

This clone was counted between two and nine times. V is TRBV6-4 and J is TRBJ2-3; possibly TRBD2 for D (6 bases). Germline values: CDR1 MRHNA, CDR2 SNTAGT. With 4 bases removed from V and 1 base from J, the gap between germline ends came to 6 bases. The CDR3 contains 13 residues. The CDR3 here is CASSAGGTDTQYF. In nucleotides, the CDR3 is TGTGCCAGCAGTGCGGGGGGCACAGATACGCAGTATTTT.

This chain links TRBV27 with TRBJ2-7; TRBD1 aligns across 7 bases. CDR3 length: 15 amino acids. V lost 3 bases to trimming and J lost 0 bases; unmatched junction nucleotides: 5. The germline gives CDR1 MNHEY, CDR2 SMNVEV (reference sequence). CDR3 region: CASSLTGWNSYEQYF. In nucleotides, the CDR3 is TGTGCCAGCAGTTTGACAGGGTGGAACTCCTACGAGCAGTACTTC.

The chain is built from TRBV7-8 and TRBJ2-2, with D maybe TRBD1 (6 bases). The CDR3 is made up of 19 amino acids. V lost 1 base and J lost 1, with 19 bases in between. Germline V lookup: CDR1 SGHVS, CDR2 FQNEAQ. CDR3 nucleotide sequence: TGTGCCAGCAGCTTAGAAACCGGACAGATAATTTTGAACACCGGGGAGCTGTTTTTT. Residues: CASSLETGQIILNTGELFF.

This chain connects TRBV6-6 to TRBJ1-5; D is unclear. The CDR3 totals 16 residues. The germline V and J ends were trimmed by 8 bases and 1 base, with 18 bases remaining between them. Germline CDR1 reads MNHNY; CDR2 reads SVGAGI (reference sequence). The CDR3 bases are TGTGCCAGCGGCCACGGCGGGGTAAAGAGCAATCAGCCCCAGCATTTT. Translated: CASGHGGVKSNQPQHF.

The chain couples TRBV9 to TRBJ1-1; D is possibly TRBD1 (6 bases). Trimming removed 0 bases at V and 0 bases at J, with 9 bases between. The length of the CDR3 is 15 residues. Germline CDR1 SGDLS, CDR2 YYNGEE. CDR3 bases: TGTGCCAGCAGCGTAGGGGGGGGCTTGAACACTGAAGCTTTCTTT. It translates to CASSVGGGLNTEAFF.

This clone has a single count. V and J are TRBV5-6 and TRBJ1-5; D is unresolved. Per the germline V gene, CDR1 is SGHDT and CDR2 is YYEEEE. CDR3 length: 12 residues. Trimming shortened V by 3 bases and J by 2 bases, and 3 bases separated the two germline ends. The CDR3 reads CASSWRNQPQHF. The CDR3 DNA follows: TGTGCCAGCAGCTGGCGCAATCAGCCCCAGCATTTT.

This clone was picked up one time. Here the CDR3 DNA reads TGTGCCAGCAGCTTAGGACAGATTAATTCACCCCTCCACTTT. Translated, it gives CASSLGQINSPLHF. The chain has TRBV5-4 and TRBJ1-6; possible D gene TRBD1, 6 bases. The CDR3 runs 14 residues. Germline V lookup: CDR1 SGHNT, CDR2 YYREEE (reference sequence). V was trimmed by 2 bases and J by 6 bases, leaving 9 bases between them.

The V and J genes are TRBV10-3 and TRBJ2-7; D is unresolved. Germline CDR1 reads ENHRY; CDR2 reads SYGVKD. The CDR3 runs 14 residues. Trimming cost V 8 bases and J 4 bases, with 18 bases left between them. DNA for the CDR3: TGTGCCATCGTGTCCCCGTCTAGAATTTACGAGCAGTACTTC. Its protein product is CAIVSPSRIYEQYF.

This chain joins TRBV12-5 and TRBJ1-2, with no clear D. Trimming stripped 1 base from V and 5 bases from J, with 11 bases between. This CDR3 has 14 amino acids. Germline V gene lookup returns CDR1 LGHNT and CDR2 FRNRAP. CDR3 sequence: CASGLAGILYGYTF. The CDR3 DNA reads TGTGCTAGTGGTTTGGCGGGGATTTTATATGGCTACACCTTC.

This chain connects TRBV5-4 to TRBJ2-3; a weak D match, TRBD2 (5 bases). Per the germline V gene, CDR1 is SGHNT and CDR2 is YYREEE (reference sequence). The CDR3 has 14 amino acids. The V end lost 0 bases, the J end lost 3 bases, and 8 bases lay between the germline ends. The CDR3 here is CASSLAGVTDTQYF. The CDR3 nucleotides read TGTGCCAGCAGCTTGGCCGGGGTGACAGATACGCAGTATTTT.

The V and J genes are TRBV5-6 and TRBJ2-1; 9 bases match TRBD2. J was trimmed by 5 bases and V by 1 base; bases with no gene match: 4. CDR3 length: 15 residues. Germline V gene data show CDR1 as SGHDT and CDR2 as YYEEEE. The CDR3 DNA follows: TGTGCCAGCAGCTTGTGGCTAGCGGGGAACAATGAGCAGTTCTTC. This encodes CASSLWLAGNNEQFF.

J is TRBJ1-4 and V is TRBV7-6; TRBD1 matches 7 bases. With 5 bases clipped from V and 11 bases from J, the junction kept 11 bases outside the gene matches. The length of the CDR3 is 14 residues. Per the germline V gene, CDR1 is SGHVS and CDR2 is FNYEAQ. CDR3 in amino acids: CASSGRDRREKLFF. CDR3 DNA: TGTGCCAGCAGCGGAAGGGACAGAAGAGAGAAACTGTTTTTT. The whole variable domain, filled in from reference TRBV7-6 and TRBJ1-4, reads GAGVSQSPRYKVTKRGQDVALRCDPISGHVSLYWYRQALGQGPEFLTYFNYEAQQDKSGLPNDRFSAERPEGSISTLTIQRTEQRDSAMYRCASSGRDRREKLFFGSGTQLSVL.

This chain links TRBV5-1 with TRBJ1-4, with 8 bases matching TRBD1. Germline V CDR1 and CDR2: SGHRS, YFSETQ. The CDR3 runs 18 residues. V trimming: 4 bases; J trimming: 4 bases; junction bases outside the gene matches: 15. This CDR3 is CASSPYRTGTSLNEKLFF. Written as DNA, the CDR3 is TGCGCCAGCAGCCCGTACAGGACAGGGACGAGCCTTAATGAAAAACTGTTTTTT.

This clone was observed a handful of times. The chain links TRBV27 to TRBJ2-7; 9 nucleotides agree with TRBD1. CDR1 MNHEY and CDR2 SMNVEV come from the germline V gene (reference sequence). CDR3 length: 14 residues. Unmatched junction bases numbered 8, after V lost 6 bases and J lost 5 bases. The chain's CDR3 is CASSEQGAGHEQYF. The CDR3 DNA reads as TGTGCCAGCAGCGAACAGGGGGCGGGCCACGAGCAGTACTTC.

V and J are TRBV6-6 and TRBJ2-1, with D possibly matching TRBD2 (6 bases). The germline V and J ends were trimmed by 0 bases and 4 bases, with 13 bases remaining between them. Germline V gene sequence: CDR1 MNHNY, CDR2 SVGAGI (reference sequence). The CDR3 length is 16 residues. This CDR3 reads CASSYSFGRDYNEQFF. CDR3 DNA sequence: TGTGCCAGCAGTTACTCGTTCGGGAGAGATTACAATGAGCAGTTCTTC.

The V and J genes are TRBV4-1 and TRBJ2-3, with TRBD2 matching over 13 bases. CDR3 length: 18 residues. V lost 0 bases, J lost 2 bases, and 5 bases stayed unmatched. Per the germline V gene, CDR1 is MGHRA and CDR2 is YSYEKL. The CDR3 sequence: CASSQDELAGGFTDTQYF. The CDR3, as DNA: TGCGCCAGCAGCCAAGACGAACTAGCGGGGGGGTTCACAGATACGCAGTATTTT.

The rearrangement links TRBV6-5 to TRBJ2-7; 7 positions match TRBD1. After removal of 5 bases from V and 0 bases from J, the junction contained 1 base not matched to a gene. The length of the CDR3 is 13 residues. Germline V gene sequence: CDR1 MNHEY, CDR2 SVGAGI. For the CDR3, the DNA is TGTGCCAGCAGTGACAGGGTCTCCTACGAGCAGTACTTC. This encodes CASSDRVSYEQYF.

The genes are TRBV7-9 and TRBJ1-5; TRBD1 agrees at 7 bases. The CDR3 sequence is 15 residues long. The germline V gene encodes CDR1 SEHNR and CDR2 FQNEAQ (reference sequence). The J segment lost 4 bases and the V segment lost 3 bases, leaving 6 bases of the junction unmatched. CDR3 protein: CASSFDRARNQPQHF. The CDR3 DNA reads TGTGCCAGCAGCTTCGACAGGGCTCGTAATCAGCCCCAGCATTTT.

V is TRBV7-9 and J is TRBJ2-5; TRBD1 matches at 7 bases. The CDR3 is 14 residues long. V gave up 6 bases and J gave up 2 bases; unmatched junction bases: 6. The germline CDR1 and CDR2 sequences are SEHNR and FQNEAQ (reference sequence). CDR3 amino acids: CASRSGQRQETQYF. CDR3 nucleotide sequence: TGTGCCAGCAGGTCGGGACAGAGACAAGAGACCCAGTACTTC.